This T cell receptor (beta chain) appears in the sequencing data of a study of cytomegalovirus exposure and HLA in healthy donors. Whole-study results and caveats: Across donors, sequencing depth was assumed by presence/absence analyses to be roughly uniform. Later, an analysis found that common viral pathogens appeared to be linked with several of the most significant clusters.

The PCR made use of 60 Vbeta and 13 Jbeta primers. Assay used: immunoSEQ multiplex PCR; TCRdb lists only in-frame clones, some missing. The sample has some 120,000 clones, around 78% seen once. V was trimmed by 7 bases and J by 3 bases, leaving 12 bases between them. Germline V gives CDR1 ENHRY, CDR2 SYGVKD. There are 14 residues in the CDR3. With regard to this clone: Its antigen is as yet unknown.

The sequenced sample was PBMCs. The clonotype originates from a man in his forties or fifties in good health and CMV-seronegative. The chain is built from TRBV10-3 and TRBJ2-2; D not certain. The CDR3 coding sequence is TGTGCCATCAAACCTGACTCCTACACCGGGGAGCTGTTTTTT. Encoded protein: CAIKPDSYTGELFF.